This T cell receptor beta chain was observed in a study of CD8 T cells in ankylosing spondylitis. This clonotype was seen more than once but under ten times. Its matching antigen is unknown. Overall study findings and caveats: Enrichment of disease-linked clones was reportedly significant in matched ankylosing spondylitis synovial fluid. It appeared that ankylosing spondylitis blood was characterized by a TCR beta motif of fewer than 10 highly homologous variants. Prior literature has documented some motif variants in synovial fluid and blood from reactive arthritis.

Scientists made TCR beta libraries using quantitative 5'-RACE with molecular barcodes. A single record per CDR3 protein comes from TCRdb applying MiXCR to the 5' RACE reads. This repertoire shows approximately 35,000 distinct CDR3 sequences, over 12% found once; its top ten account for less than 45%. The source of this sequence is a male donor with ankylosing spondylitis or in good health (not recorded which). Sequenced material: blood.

The CDR3 DNA reads TGTGCCAGCAGCTTCGAAGCGGGCGGGGAGCTGTTTTTT. This gives the protein CASSFEAGGELFF. The chain recombines TRBV7-2 with TRBJ2-2; maybe TRBD2 (6 bases). This CDR3 has 13 amino acids. Germline lookup yields CDR1 SGHTA and CDR2 FQGNSA. Trimming cost V 3 bases and J 7 bases, with 9 bases left between them.